The clone carrying this T cell receptor beta chain was recorded many times. Antigen: not known. This CDR3 is 15 amino acids long. From germline, CDR1 is SQVTM and CDR2 ANQGSEA. Trimming left V 3 bases short and J 2 bases short, with 13 bases between. Sample time point: persistent/refractory GD, antithyroid drugs over 5 years with positive TRAb. From PBMCs, RNA was extracted and then used to make the TCR library. EDTA tubes collected roughly 9.6 milliliters of peripheral blood. The record originates from a study of regulatory T cells in long-lasting Graves disease. Notes on the study in general: Gene preferences differed: TRBV28, TRBJ1-2, TRBJ2-5 in persistent cases.

Library construction for TCR beta used iRepertoire HTBI primers and Arm-PCR of CDR3 regions. TCRdb used MiXCR to reprocess the multiplex PCR reads, holding one entry per CDR3 protein. The table lists roughly 300,000 distinct CDR3 sequences, 20% to 25% of them singletons. The source of this sequence is a female donor with Graves disease. The sample consisted of peripheral blood mononuclear cells (PBMCs), taken when the disease was refractory, from a patient treated with antithyroid drugs. The chain joins TRBV29-1 to TRBJ2-2, with D possibly matching TRBD2 (5 bases). The CDR3 here is CSVELADLNTGELFF. Written as DNA, the CDR3 is TGCAGCGTTGAGCTAGCCGACCTTAACACCGGGGAGCTGTTTTTT.